Given below is one T cell receptor beta chain in context. Its antigen is not identified. This sample stems from a study of tumor-infiltrating lymphocytes in localized non-small cell lung cancer. Study-level background: Several tumor histologies, both smoking statuses, and some post-neoadjuvant chemotherapy samples were included. Overall study results and limits: No link was found between tumor T-cell fraction and recurrence-free survival. Compared with uninvolved lung, tumors showed higher T cell infiltration by TCRbeta sequencing.

The protocol was immunoSEQ multiplex PCR, while the TCRdb copy is restricted to in-frame clones and leaves out a portion. The data hold approximately 17,000 clones, with approximately 80% observed a single time. In germline, CDR1 is SGHTA, CDR2 FQGNSA. The V end lost 5 bases, the J end lost 3 bases, and 13 bases lay between the germline ends. The CDR3 loop spans 14 amino acids. The V call is TRBV7-2, the J call TRBJ1-1; D is uncertain. The source is a human donor with non-small cell lung cancer. Sequenced sample: lung tumor tissue. The chain's CDR3 is CASSARPWDTEAFF. CDR3 sequence (DNA): TGTGCCAGCAGCGCCCGTCCCTGGGACACTGAAGCTTTCTTT.